Following are 13 T cell receptor beta chains from one sample sequenced in a study of T-cell reconstitution after alpha-beta-depleted transplantation in children. Unique molecular identifiers were used in preparing the TCRbeta library. Each CDR3 protein gets one entry after TCRdb re-called the PCR reads with MiXCR. The sample lists over 200,000 distinct CDR3 sequences; over 15% were seen once. Material: PBMCs, mostly from graft donor cells, obtained 360 days after TCRalphabeta/CD19-depleted stem cell transplant. The receptors stem from a male patient aged 2 to 10 who had a stem cell transplant for acute lymphoblastic leukemia, so the T cells may come from the graft donor.

Only one count was recorded for this clonotype. The chain combines TRBV24-1 with TRBJ2-1; perhaps TRBD2 as D (6 bases). Germline V gene sequence: CDR1 KGHDR, CDR2 SFDVKD. The CDR3 has 15 amino acids. Trimming stripped 5 bases from V and 4 bases from J, with 14 bases between. DNA for the CDR3: TGTGCCACCAGTGCGACGGGAGACCTATACAATGAGCAGTTCTTC. Translated: CATSATGDLYNEQFF.

This clonotype was found a few times. The CDR3 DNA sequence: TGTGCCAGCAGCTTAACTAGGGACAGCTACAATGAGCAGTTCTTC. Its protein is CASSLTRDSYNEQFF. This chain connects TRBV7-3 to TRBJ2-1, with TRBD1 identical over 7 bases. Per the germline V gene, CDR1 is SGHTA and CDR2 is FQGTGA. Unmatched junction bases numbered 2, after V lost 0 bases and J lost 3 bases. The CDR3 contains 15 residues. The full variable domain, its missing parts supplied by reference TRBV7-3 and TRBJ2-1, is GAGVSQTPSNKVTEKGKYVELRCDPISGHTALYWYRQSLGQGPEFLIYFQGTGAADDSGLPNDRFFAVRPEGSVSTLKIQRTERGDSAVYLCASSLTRDSYNEQFFGPGTRLTVL.

The table lists this clonotype with many counts. This chain joins TRBV7-2 and TRBJ2-2; 8 bases match TRBD1. The CDR3 runs to 16 residues. V shed 5 bases, J shed 4 bases, and the junction held 9 bases outside the gene matches. Germline loops: CDR1 SGHTA, CDR2 FQGNSA. The CDR3: CASSQEGTGITGELFF. In nucleotides, the CDR3 is TGTGCCAGCAGCCAGGAGGGGACAGGTATCACCGGGGAGCTGTTTTTT. The full variable domain, rest sourced from reference TRBV7-2 and TRBJ2-2, is GAGVSQSPSNKVTEKGKDVELRCDPISGHTALYWYRQSLGQGLEFLIYFQGNSAPDKSGLPSDRFSAERTGGSVSTLTIQRTQQEDSAVYLCASSQEGTGITGELFFGEGSRLTVL.

This clonotype occurred a few times. The chain is built from TRBV5-1 and TRBJ2-3; tentatively, D is TRBD1 (6 bases). Germline V gene lookup returns CDR1 SGHRS and CDR2 YFSETQ. Trimming removed 4 bases at V and 4 bases at J, with 10 bases between. The CDR3 is 13 amino acids. The CDR3 region has the DNA TGCGCCAGCAGCGGAACAGGGCCAGATACGCAGTATTTT. It yields the protein CASSGTGPDTQYF.

This clonotype turned up a few times. This chain joins TRBV30 and TRBJ2-1, with TRBD2 identical over 7 bases. V lost 0 bases, J lost 6 bases, and 8 bases stayed unmatched. This CDR3 has 15 residues. CDR1 and CDR2 (germline): GTSNPN, SVGIG (reference sequence). The CDR3 reads CAWSVREDVGNEQFF. The DNA for the CDR3 is TGTGCCTGGAGTGTACGGGAGGACGTGGGCAATGAGCAGTTCTTC.

This clonotype was counted at least ten times. This chain uses TRBV6-6 with TRBJ2-7; D gene uncertain. Germline CDR1 is MNHNY and CDR2 is SVGAGI (reference sequence). This CDR3 spans 13 amino acids. Between the trimmed V and J ends, which lost 2 bases and 5 bases, there was a span of 10 bases. CDR3 amino acids: CASSYDRSDEQYF. The CDR3 bases are TGTGCCAGCAGTTACGATAGGTCGGACGAGCAGTACTTC.

V is TRBV5-1 and J is TRBJ2-2; tentatively, D is TRBD2 (5 bases). The CDR3 is 16 residues long. CDR1 and CDR2 (germline): SGHRS, YFSETQ. The V end lost 0 bases, the J end lost 4 bases, and 13 bases lay between the germline ends. The DNA for the CDR3 is TGCGCCAGCAGCTTGGAAGGGAGCTACGGCACCGGGGAGCTGTTTTTT. Its translation: CASSLEGSYGTGELFF.

The sample holds a few counts of this clonotype. The CDR3 DNA is TGCGCCAGCAGCTTGGTCTCGGGTAATGAAAAACTGTTTTTT. It codes for CASSLVSGNEKLFF. The rearrangement joins TRBV5-1 to TRBJ1-4; D gene unclear. The germline V gene has CDR1 SGHRS and CDR2 YFSETQ. The CDR3 runs 14 residues. V lost 0 bases to trimming and J lost 4 bases, with 7 bases between them.

V is TRBV3-1 and J is TRBJ2-5; 9 positions match TRBD2. CDR1 and CDR2 (germline): LGHDT, YNNKEL (reference sequence). This CDR3 region has 16 residues. Losses at the gene ends were 0 bases for V and 6 bases for J; bases not matched to a gene: 8. CDR3 DNA: TGTGCCAGCAGCCAAGAGGGGACTAGCTATGAGAAGACCCAGTACTTC. Translation gives CASSQEGTSYEKTQYF.

This clonotype showed up just a few times. CDR3 coding DNA: TGTGCCAGCAGCCCCCCGGGGGACCTGAACACTGAAGCTTTCTTT. It encodes CASSPPGDLNTEAFF. The genes are TRBV5-5 and TRBJ1-1; tentatively, D is TRBD1 (5 bases). The germline V gene has CDR1 SGHKS and CDR2 YYEKEE (reference sequence). The ends were cut back, 4 bases at V and 0 bases at J, with 13 bases in the middle. The CDR3 has 15 amino acids.

This clonotype was observed a few times. This chain uses TRBV11-2 with TRBJ2-2; tentatively, D is TRBD2 (6 bases). The length of the CDR3 is 16 residues. Looked up from germline, CDR1 is SGHAT and CDR2 is FQNNGV. The V gene lost 1 base and the J gene lost 5 bases, with 14 bases spanning the gap. CDR3: CASSLVSGGRTGELFF. Written as DNA, the CDR3 is TGTGCCAGCAGCTTAGTATCCGGGGGAAGAACCGGGGAGCTGTTTTTT.

J is TRBJ2-5 and V is TRBV12-3 or TRBV12-4; 13 bases fit TRBD2. After removal of 2 bases from V and 0 bases from J, the junction contained 6 bases not matched to a gene. The length of the CDR3 is 18 residues. Written as DNA, the CDR3 is TGTGCCAGCAGTTTAATTCTACTAGCGGGGGGGTACCAAGAGACCCAGTACTTC. This sequence encodes CASSLILLAGGYQETQYF.

The rearrangement joins TRBV12-3 or TRBV12-4 to TRBJ2-7; a possible D gene is TRBD2 (5 bases). V was clipped by 6 bases and J by 3 bases, with 12 bases between them. The CDR3 sequence is 13 residues long. The CDR3 region has the DNA TGTGCCAGCAGGCCGGGGTGGGGCTACGAGCAGTACTTC. Protein sequence: CASRPGWGYEQYF.